These T cell receptor beta chains were read from a single sample in a study of cytomegalovirus exposure and HLA in healthy donors. Measured with immunoSEQ multiplex PCR; TCRdb has only the in-frame clones, and not every one. Of some 240,000 clones in the sample, around 90% are singletons; the top ten hold about 1.7%. Sequenced sample: PBMCs. Every receptor here comes from a girl aged 2-10 years in good health and CMV-seronegative. CDR3s include the opening cysteine and the closing phenylalanine or tryptophan. D genes are given only for firm matches. Rows give clone size only sometimes, using once, few, many, or a class for an expanded clone.

CASSGLAGGPGANVLTF | TGTGCCAGCAGCGGACTAGCGGGGGGGCCTGGGGCCAACGTCCTGACTTTC | TRBD2 | TRBJ2-6 | NA | TRBV2
CASSWTGGSTEAFF | TGCGCCAGCAGCTGGACAGGGGGAAGCACTGAAGCTTTCTTT | TRBD1 | TRBJ1-1 | NA | TRBV5-1
CASRGTGAANEKLFF | TGTGCCAGCAGGGGGACAGGGGCGGCTAATGAAAAACTGTTTTTT | TRBD1 | TRBJ1-4 | NA | TRBV6-5
CASSPGHTDQETQYF | TGTGCCAGCTCACCGGGACATACCGATCAAGAGACCCAGTACTTC | NA | TRBJ2-5 | NA | TRBV18
CAISLGGDNSPLHF | TGTGCCATCAGTCTTGGGGGCGATAATTCACCCCTCCACTTT | NA | TRBJ1-6 | NA | TRBV10-3
CASSWGLAGGGDSGANVLTF | TGTGCCAGCAGCTGGGGACTAGCGGGAGGCGGGGACTCTGGGGCCAACGTCCTGACTTTC | TRBD2 | TRBJ2-6 | NA | TRBV9
CAWSTGLAYEQYF | TGTGCCTGGAGTACCGGACTAGCCTACGAGCAGTACTTC | TRBD2 | TRBJ2-7 | NA | TRBV30
CASSPGLDSNQPQHF | TGCGCCAGCAGCCCCGGACTCGATAGCAATCAGCCCCAGCATTTT | NA | TRBJ1-5 | NA | TRBV5-1
CASIRYRGAHEQFF | TGTGCCAGCATACGATACAGGGGTGCCCATGAGCAGTTCTTC | TRBD1 | TRBJ2-1 | NA | TRBV6-5
CASSLSLSTGGSDTQYF | TGTGCCAGCAGTTTATCCCTCTCGACAGGCGGTTCCGATACGCAGTATTTT | NA | TRBJ2-3 | NA | TRBV28
CASSQPLGQGAGEKLFF | TGTGCCAGCAGCCAACCCTTAGGACAGGGGGCGGGAGAAAAACTGTTTTTT | TRBD1 | TRBJ1-4 | NA | TRBV4-2
CASSRGETQYF | TGTGCCAGCAGTCGGGGAGAGACCCAGTACTTC | NA | TRBJ2-5 | NA | TRBV7-9
CSVEGRMNTEAFF | TGCAGCGTTGAAGGCAGGATGAACACTGAAGCTTTCTTT | NA | TRBJ1-1 | NA | TRBV29-1
CASRRLQNTGELFF | TGTGCCAGCCGACGACTCCAGAACACCGGGGAGCTGTTTTTT | NA | TRBJ2-2 | NA | TRBV14
CASSSPSGGHQETQYF | TGTGCCAGCAGCTCCCCAAGCGGGGGGCACCAAGAGACCCAGTACTTC | TRBD2 | TRBJ2-5 | NA | TRBV7-8
CATIVTPQGSGANVLTF | TGCGCCACCATTGTGACTCCACAGGGCTCTGGGGCCAACGTCCTGACTTTC | NA | TRBJ2-6 | NA | TRBV10-2
CARKTVPGGENGNTIYF | TGTGCCAGAAAAACCGTACCTGGGGGCGAGAATGGAAACACCATATATTTT | NA | TRBJ1-3 | NA | TRBV27
CASSSRPGQASYEQYF | TGTGCCAGCAGTTCCAGACCGGGACAGGCCTCCTACGAGCAGTACTTC | TRBD1 | TRBJ2-7 | NA | TRBV28
CASSLTHNGVLGNTIYF | TGTGCCAGCAGCTTAACCCACAACGGGGTATTAGGAAACACCATATATTTT | NA | TRBJ1-3 | NA | TRBV7-9
CASSTTSGSATGELFF | TGTGCCAGCTCAACAACTAGCGGGAGCGCGACCGGGGAGCTGTTTTTT | TRBD2 | TRBJ2-2 | once | TRBV18
CASKQGGGYGYTF | TGTGCCAGCAAGCAGGGAGGGGGCTATGGCTACACCTTC | NA | TRBJ1-2 | NA | TRBV2
CASSQGLAGTQETQYF | TGTGCCAGCAGCCAAGGGCTAGCGGGGACCCAAGAGACCCAGTACTTC | TRBD2 | TRBJ2-5 | NA | TRBV4-2
CASSEQVNTYEQYF | TGTGCCAGCAGTGAACAGGTAAACACCTACGAGCAGTACTTC | NA | TRBJ2-7 | NA | TRBV2
CASSWTTTYEQYF | TGTGCCAGCTCCTGGACAACTACCTACGAGCAGTACTTC | NA | TRBJ2-7 | NA | TRBV2
CASSDTGYEQYF | TGCGCCAGCAGTGATACGGGATACGAGCAGTACTTC | NA | TRBJ2-7 | once | TRBV10-2
CASSFQGRTSVFTGELFF | TGTGCCAGCAGCTTCCAAGGGCGGACTAGCGTTTTCACCGGGGAGCTGTTTTTT | TRBD2 | TRBJ2-2 | NA | TRBV7-9
CASSPATENTEAFF | TGTGCCAGCAGCCCCGCGACAGAGAACACTGAAGCTTTCTTT | NA | TRBJ1-1 | NA | TRBV7-9
CASTSVEVAYEQYF | TGTGCCTCCACGAGCGTAGAAGTGGCCTACGAGCAGTACTTC | NA | TRBJ2-7 | NA | TRBV6-6
CASRAEASSTDTQYF | TGTGCCAGCAGAGCCGAGGCATCTAGCACAGATACGCAGTATTTT | NA | TRBJ2-3 | once | TRBV7-9
CASSVTGTGTHEQYF | TGTGCCAGCAGCGTAACCGGGACAGGGACCCACGAGCAGTACTTC | TRBD1 | TRBJ2-7 | NA | TRBV7-9
CASRPGGAQQYF | TGTGCCAGCAGACCCGGCGGCGCTCAGCAGTACTTC | NA | TRBJ2-7 | NA | TRBV7-8
CAISERWQDNEKLFF | TGTGCCATCAGTGAGAGATGGCAGGATAATGAAAAACTGTTTTTT | NA | TRBJ1-4 | NA | TRBV10-3
CASSLEGTEYNEQFF | TGCGCCAGCAGCTTGGAGGGGACAGAGTACAATGAGCAGTTCTTC | TRBD1 | TRBJ2-1 | once | TRBV5-1
CASSRGGSLAGIQETQYF | TGTGCCAGTAGTAGGGGAGGTTCGCTAGCGGGTATCCAAGAGACCCAGTACTTC | TRBD2 | TRBJ2-5 | NA | TRBV19
CASSLMGSEQFF | TGCGCCAGCAGCTTGATGGGGAGTGAGCAGTTCTTC | NA | TRBJ2-1 | once | TRBV5-1
CASTPLGTGELFF | TGTGCCAGTACTCCACTAGGAACCGGGGAGCTGTTTTTT | NA | TRBJ2-2 | NA | TRBV19
CASSSRQGFTEAFF | TGTGCCAGCAGCTCGAGACAGGGATTCACTGAAGCTTTCTTT | TRBD1 | TRBJ1-1 | NA | TRBV5-4
CASGLVRGSGMNEQFF | TGTGCTAGTGGTTTGGTACGGGGTAGCGGGATGAATGAGCAGTTCTTC | TRBD2 | TRBJ2-1 | NA | TRBV12-5
CASSAPGQRYNEQFF | TGTGCCAGCAGCGCTCCGGGACAGAGATACAATGAGCAGTTCTTC | TRBD1 | TRBJ2-1 | NA | TRBV5-4
CASSGGARYGYTF | TGTGCCAGCAGCGGCGGGGCACGCTATGGCTACACCTTC | NA | TRBJ1-2 | NA | TRBV9
CSVMTGGFTEAFF | TGCAGCGTGATGACAGGGGGTTTTACTGAAGCTTTCTTT | TRBD1 | TRBJ1-1 | NA | TRBV29-1
CAWSRTGVYEQYF | TGTGCCTGGAGTAGGACAGGGGTTTACGAGCAGTACTTC | TRBD1 | TRBJ2-7 | NA | TRBV30
CASSPPLAGLYNEQFF | TGTGCCAGCAGCCCCCCCCTAGCGGGGTTATACAATGAGCAGTTCTTC | TRBD2 | TRBJ2-1 | NA | TRBV7-9
CASGLAGVQETQYF | TGTGCCAGCGGACTAGCGGGAGTTCAAGAGACCCAGTACTTC | TRBD2 | TRBJ2-5 | once | TRBV19
CSVKADYGYTF | TGCAGCGTTAAGGCGGACTATGGCTACACCTTC | NA | TRBJ1-2 | NA | TRBV29-1
CASRRGTPLTNEQFF | TGTGCCAGCAGACGTGGGACTCCCCTGACAAATGAGCAGTTCTTC | NA | TRBJ2-1 | NA | TRBV27
CASSSGLAIDEQFF | TGTGCCAGCAGCTCGGGACTAGCTATCGATGAGCAGTTCTTC | TRBD2 | TRBJ2-1 | NA | TRBV5-6